This TCR beta chain stems from a study of blood T cell repertoires in COVID-19. Looking at the study overall: In each case, the material was cDNA or gDNA derived from T cells, B-cell-depleted T cells, or PBMCs.

Germline V gives CDR1 LNHDA, CDR2 SQIVND (reference sequence). With 7 bases removed from V and 0 bases from J, the gap between germline ends came to 15 bases. The CDR3 runs 15 residues. As handled by the study authors: Amplification of reference gene primers was used by the study to estimate nucleated cell counts. Produced via immunoSEQ multiplex PCR; TCRdb's table is partial and in-frame only. That table is the source of V, J and clone size, and D and trimming were worked out from the DNA. The sample records about 140,000 clones, about nine tenths being singletons. The sample holds a few counts of this clone.

The material sequenced was peripheral blood. This TCR derives from a man aged 45-60 years with active COVID-19. This chain connects TRBV19 to TRBJ1-2, with D perhaps matching TRBD1 (6 bases). Here the CDR3 DNA reads TGTGCCAGTACCCATAAGGGGGGGACTAACTATGGCTACACCTTC. Amino acids: CASTHKGGTNYGYTF.